This T cell receptor beta chain was observed in a study of shared clonotypes between healthy human individuals. TCRdb's table, derived via immunoSEQ multiplex PCR, lists solely in-frame clones and lacks some. The table includes roughly 720,000 clones, about nine tenths detected once. Findings of the study overall: Clonotypes that were shared across several donors made up approximately 5.1% of naive CD4 clonotypes.

Concerning this clone: The antigen is not known.

This CDR3 has 21 residues. Germline V lookup: CDR1 MGHRA, CDR2 YSYEKL. V was cut by 1 base and J by 2 bases, with 27 bases left in between. V and J are TRBV4-1 and TRBJ1-5; perhaps TRBD1 as D (6 bases). The clonotype comes from a man aged 18 to 30 in good health. Some clones in this sample may be carry-over from other donors' samples. Sequenced sample: memory CD8+ T cells from PBMCs. Subset indicated: CD45RO+ cells pooled with CCR7-negative TemRA cells. CDR3 region: CASSQVGVGQYLSNGNQPQHF. The CDR3, as DNA: TGCGCCAGCAGCCAAGTGGGGGTGGGACAATACCTATCAAATGGCAATCAGCCCCAGCATTTT.